This T cell receptor (beta chain) comes out of a study of STAT5B mutations in CD4+ large granular lymphocyte leukemia. Points from the study as a whole: Patient CD4-sorted repertoires stayed more clonal than healthy ones after leukemic-clone removal. Higher CD4+ than CD8+ T-LGLL clonality might reflect small sample size.

This clone was seen only a few times. The antigen remains undetermined. Germline V gives CDR1 MNHNY, CDR2 SVGAGI (reference sequence). This CDR3 is built from 15 residues. Trimming took off 6 bases at V and 6 bases at J, with 18 bases between the two ends. The protocol was immunoSEQ multiplex PCR, while the TCRdb copy is restricted to in-frame clones and leaves out a portion. The sample shows about 34,000 clones, less than 85% of them seen only once. This TCR was recovered from a human donor in good health. The chain employs TRBV6-6 and TRBJ1-5, with D possibly matching TRBD1 (6 bases). Sequencing used CD4+ T cells from blood buffy coats. CDR3 sequence: CASSPDGGAFQPQHF. DNA for the CDR3: TGTGCCAGCAGCCCGGACGGGGGCGCGTTTCAGCCCCAGCATTTT.